This T cell receptor (beta chain) came from a study of shared clonotypes between healthy human individuals (TCRdb year 2020). In terms of the full investigation: A couple of women and three men aged 18 to 49 years were included in the cohort. Libraries were prepared and TCR repertoires were sequenced by different laboratories using diverse techniques, in order to increase sequencing depth and limit assay-specific biases. Leukapheresis yielded between about 0.85 and 9.5 billion PBMCs per donor. For each donor, CD4 naive and CD4 memory were each run on three plates, CD8 naive on two plates, and CD8 memory on one plate. The study deeply sequenced blood TCR repertoires of about 5 healthy adults to estimate repertoire size and the extent of clonotype sharing between individuals.

TCR CDR3 regions were amplified from genomic DNA by multiplex PCR using the deep immunoSEQ assay. Genomic DNA extracted from each cell subset was distributed evenly over all wells of several immunoSEQ 96-well plates, and each plate served as one replicate. For sorted subsets, roughly 200 ng of genomic DNA, equivalent to roughly 30,000 T cell genomes, went into each replicate PCR. Purified libraries were measured with a Qubit 3.0 fluorometer, size-checked on a Bioanalyzer 2100, and measured again with the KAPA Library Quantification kit. Every immunoSEQ 96-well plate was sequenced on a separate single-read 150-cycle Illumina NextSeq 550 flow cell. The study's processing was this. The immunoSEQ output contained only junctional sequences without quality scores, so filtering could not match that applied to full-length reads. To assign V/J genes and CDR3, sequences were annotated using PyIR, a Python wrapper for IgBLAST v1.9, with IMGT germline references. Any read was removed if the V/J assignment was weak (E-value above 1e-6), the CDR3 was missing, or the read contained stop codons, out-of-frame junctions, or ambiguous translated residues. A V3J clonotype was defined by an identical inferred V gene, J gene, and CDR3 amino acid sequence. To compute the percentage overlap between repertoires, the number of shared unique clonotypes was divided by the size of the smaller repertoire. Richness of each repertoire was evaluated using RTK rarefaction, the Chao1 estimator, and Recon v2.1 estimates of unobserved clonotypes. Generation probabilities for all TCRbeta clonotypes obtained by the gDNA method from several donors were computed using OLGA. The table was pulled from immuneACCESS by TCRdb, which kept in-frame rearrangements only. Such tables lose some clones; where checked, under half of the loss comes from unresolved V genes, and the rest has no known cause. D and trimming come from the DNA, and the V and J calls and clone size come from that table. This sample holds approximately 2.3 million clones; roughly 93% were observed only once. The ten top clones hold 0.35% to 0.45% of the sample.

Study-wide findings and limitations: Sampling was limited to blood, and TCR repertoires in tissue likely differ from TCR repertoires in blood. Naive subsets generally had larger estimated clonotype richness than memory subsets did. Compared with non-shared clonotypes, clonotypes shared by all four sorted-subset donors had higher generation probabilities. When a handful of donors were compared, the shared fraction of clonotypes was 5% to 6.5% for naive CD4, 3% to 4% for naive CD8, roughly 2.3% for memory CD4, and less than 0.45% for memory CD8. The genetic and exposure-history diversity represented was limited by the small number of donors. Rarefaction of sorted-subset datasets indicated incomplete sequencing despite the large sequencing depth. Based on pairwise subsampling, the degree of clonotype sharing among donors was expected to be affected by sequencing depth.

Notes on this clone: What antigen it recognizes has not been identified. No base quality values were provided; no much bigger clone lies one nucleotide off. Other DNA sequences in the sample encode the same CDR3.

Healthy HIV-negative adults with no recently reported acute infections or vaccinations were included as donors. Every donor was a Caucasian adult residing in Nashville, Tennessee, USA. CD4+ T cells were enriched through magnetic negative selection, after which naive cells were positively selected on CD45RA and the remaining negative fraction served as the memory subset. Blood was collected by leukapheresis, and PBMCs were isolated by Ficoll-Histopaque density gradient centrifugation and then cryopreserved in liquid nitrogen vapor phase. Analytical flow cytometry was used to check the purity and quantity of every magnetically sorted T cell population. Each sorted fraction had its genomic DNA isolated and then quantified by UV absorbance on a Nanodrop 2000c. Based on the germline V gene, the CDR1 and CDR2 sequences are SGHDN and FVKESK. V and J lose 1 base and 5 bases, and a span of 7 bases separates them. The CDR3 spans 13 residues, from the cysteine through the phenylalanine. The only DNA kept is the CDR3, 39 bases in frame from the first base.

The sequence is built from TRBV14 and TRBJ2-3; the D gene lacks a confident call. The sequencing sample was made of naive CD4+ T cells from PBMCs. Explained via the paper, the cell subset or site label denotes: CD45RA+ positively selected. The sequence was collected from a man in his late teens or twenties in good health. Some clones in this sample may be carry-over from other donors' samples. The CDR3 region has the sequence CASSQGIRDTQYF. The sequence in DNA is TGTGCCAGCAGCCAAGGAATAAGAGATACGCAGTATTTT.